Given below is one T cell receptor (beta chain) in context. There is no known antigen for this receptor. Per-nucleotide qualities are absent, and no much larger clonotype sits a single base away. This sample stems from a study of T cell responses to AZD1222 COVID-19 vaccine (dated by TCRdb to about 2021). Describing the broader study: Because spike-specific TCR depth and breadth did not differ between the two schedules, AZD1222 recipients who got a second dose at roughly 4 weeks were pooled with those who got a second dose at roughly 12 weeks. Enrollment into the trials was organized by age into subgroups of 18-55, 56-69 and 70-plus years, and those subgroups contained roughly 160, 29 and 62 TCR-sequenced participants, respectively. A total of over 230 trial participants underwent TCR sequencing, of whom 200 to 220 had received two doses of AZD1222 and around 25 had received two doses of the MenACWY control vaccine. Study-wide conclusions, independent of this receptor: CD4 TCRs associated with the vaccine covered the entire spike protein, and the dominant responses were in regions 160-218 and 743-854. Participants were mostly white British and included more females than males, and it was suggested by the authors that clonal diversity may have been underestimated. A significant rise in spike-specific TCR breadth and depth was observed after two AZD1222 doses relative to day 0 and relative to MenACWY recipients. In the small 56-69-year group, the increase in depth fell short of significance, most likely because of low power. Only a handful of AZD1222 recipients were SARS-CoV-2 seropositive at baseline, limiting conclusions about previously exposed vaccinees. Reportedly, almost half of the unique spike-specific TCRs recognized epitopes lying outside the regions that are mutated in the B.1.351 and B.1.1.7 variants. Because no day 14 peak-response samples were available, repertoires were characterized only after the peak T cell response.

There are 12 amino acids in the CDR3, from cysteine to phenylalanine inclusive. Only the CDR3 DNA stays, 36 bases, in frame from base 1. Sequences MGHRA (CDR1) and YSYEKL (CDR2) are obtained from the germline V gene. The V end loses 4 bases and the J end loses 5 bases, and a stretch of 8 bases separates them. What this sample's time point label stands for: baseline before first vaccination. Vaccinee samples came from UK trials COV001 and COV002, including a single-blind randomized controlled phase 2/3 trial of AZD1222 (ChAdOx1 nCoV-19) in healthy adults. Trial participant PBMC samples were collected at day 0 and day 28 after the second dose for TCRbeta chain sequencing. The CDR3 regions of human TCRbeta chains were analyzed by immunosequencing. For the original study's pipeline: TCRs in the repertoires were matched against a reference library of SARS-CoV-2-specific TCRs that had been generated with the MIRA antigen-specificity platform. Breadth meant the fraction of unique TCRs that were SARS-CoV-2-associated, whereas depth meant the fraction of total T cells that were SARS-CoV-2-associated. Each spike-specific TCR was assigned to its reactive spike region and to a CD4 or CD8 class using the MIRA data. Log10-transformed breadth and depth values were compared by one-way ANOVA with Sidak's multiple comparisons tests. TCRdb retrieved this table from immuneACCESS and kept in-frame rearrangements only. Not all clones are present; in checked studies, unresolved V genes account for under half, and no reason is known for the remainder. That table is the source of V, J and clone size, and D and trimming were worked out from the DNA. The sample has some 130,000 clones on record, roughly nine tenths of them singletons. The ten biggest clones cover 5% to 7.5% of the sample.

This specimen was peripheral blood, taken on day 0 of AZD1222 vaccination. The origin of this receptor is an adult in good health. The sequence joins TRBV4-1 to TRBJ1-1; the D segment cannot be called with confidence. The CDR3 region has the sequence CASSPGGTEAFF. The DNA reads as follows: TGCGCCAGCAGCCCGGGAGGGACTGAAGCTTTCTTT.